This T cell receptor (beta chain) was identified in a study of blood T cell repertoires in COVID-19. For the study at large: The cDNA or gDNA used as material had been derived from T cells, B-cell-depleted T cells, or PBMCs.

Produced via immunoSEQ multiplex PCR; TCRdb's table is partial and in-frame only. This repertoire shows about 310,000 clones, around 90% found once; its top ten account for about 9.8%. Resolution of symptoms, clearance, or two negative PCRs was present in recovered Cohort 3 donors. The TCR sequence derives from a woman aged 18-29 years who had recovered from COVID-19. The sequencing sample was made of PBMCs or T cells enriched from blood (not recorded which).

CDR3 sequence: CASSPASGLSSGANVLTF. The CDR3 DNA reads as TGTGCCAGCTCACCGGCTAGCGGGTTGAGCTCTGGGGCCAACGTCCTGACTTTC. The chain is built from TRBV18 and TRBJ2-6, with TRBD2 matching over 8 bases. The germline CDR1 and CDR2 sequences are KGHSH and LQKENI. V lost 3 bases, J lost 0 bases, and 7 bases stayed unmatched. CDR3 length: 18 amino acids.